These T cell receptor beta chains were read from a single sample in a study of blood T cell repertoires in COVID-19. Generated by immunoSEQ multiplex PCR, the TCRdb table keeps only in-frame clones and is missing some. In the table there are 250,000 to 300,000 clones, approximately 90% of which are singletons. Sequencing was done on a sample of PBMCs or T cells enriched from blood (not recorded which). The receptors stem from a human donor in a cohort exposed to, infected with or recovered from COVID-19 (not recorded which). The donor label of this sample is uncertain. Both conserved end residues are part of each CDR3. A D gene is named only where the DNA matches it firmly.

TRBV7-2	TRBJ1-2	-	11	CASSLYNGYTF	TGTGCCAGCAGCCTTTATAATGGCTACACCTTC
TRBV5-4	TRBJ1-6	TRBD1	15	CASSGRTGDNSPLHF	TGTGCCAGCAGCGGGCGGACAGGGGATAATTCACCCCTCCACTTT
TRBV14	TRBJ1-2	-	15	CASSQDIGGFRGYTF	TGTGCCAGCAGCCAAGATATAGGGGGATTTCGTGGCTACACCTTC
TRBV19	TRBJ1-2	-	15	CASSVYRRGNYGYTF	TGTGCCAGTAGTGTCTACAGGAGGGGAAACTATGGCTACACCTTC
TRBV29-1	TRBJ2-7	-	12	CSVEKGALEQYF	TGCAGCGTTGAAAAAGGGGCTTTGGAGCAGTACTTC
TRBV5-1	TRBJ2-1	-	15	CASSLGLGIYNEQFF	TGCGCCAGCAGCTTAGGACTCGGGATTTACAATGAGCAGTTCTTC
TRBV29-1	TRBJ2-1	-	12	CSVSRTENEQFF	TGCAGCGTTTCCCGGACTGAAAATGAGCAGTTCTTC
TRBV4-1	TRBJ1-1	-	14	CASSQVGQVIKAFF	TGCGCCAGCAGCCAAGTGGGCCAGGTGATCAAAGCTTTCTTT
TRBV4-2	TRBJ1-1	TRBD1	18	CASSQVPYPRGTASEAFF	TGTGCCAGCAGCCAAGTCCCCTATCCTCGGGGGACAGCCTCTGAAGCTTTCTTT
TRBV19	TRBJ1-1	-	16	CASSAGEQTVPDEAFF	TGTGCCAGTAGTGCAGGGGAACAGACTGTTCCCGATGAAGCTTTCTTT
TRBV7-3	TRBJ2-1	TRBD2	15	CASRASGGLYNEQFF	TGTGCCAGCAGGGCAAGCGGGGGCCTCTACAATGAGCAGTTCTTC
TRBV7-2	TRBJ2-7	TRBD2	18	CASSLGLAVTLNAYEQYF	TGTGCCAGCAGCCTGGGACTAGCAGTTACATTAAATGCATACGAGCAGTACTTC
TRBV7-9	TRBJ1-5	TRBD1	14	CASSPQGKNQPQHF	TGTGCCAGCAGCCCACAGGGGAAAAATCAGCCCCAGCATTTT
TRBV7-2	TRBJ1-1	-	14	CASRPAGPDTEAFF	TGTGCCAGCAGGCCTGCGGGGCCGGACACTGAAGCTTTCTTT
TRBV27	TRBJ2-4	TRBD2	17	CASSTNFGGAFKNIQYF	TGTGCCAGCAGTACGAACTTCGGGGGGGCCTTCAAAAACATTCAGTACTTC
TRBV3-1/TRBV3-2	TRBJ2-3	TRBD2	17	CASSQDRGGLRPDTQYF	TGTGCCAGCAGCCAAGATCGGGGGGGGCTTAGACCCGATACGCAGTATTTT
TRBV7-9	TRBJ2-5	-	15	CASSPRPTRGETQYF	TGTGCCAGCAGCCCCCGACCGACTAGAGGGGAGACCCAGTACTTC
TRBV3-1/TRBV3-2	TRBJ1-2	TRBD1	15	CASSQGSGGAGGYTF	TGTGCCAGCAGCCAAGGCTCAGGGGGCGCGGGAGGCTACACCTTC
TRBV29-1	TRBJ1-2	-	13	CSVPTGSSYGYTF	TGCAGCGTTCCCACCGGGTCGTCCTATGGCTACACCTTC
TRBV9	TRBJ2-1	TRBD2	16	CASSVGSSGGDSEQFF	TGTGCCAGCAGCGTAGGGTCTAGCGGGGGGGATAGTGAGCAGTTCTTC
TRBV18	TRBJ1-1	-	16	CASSPAQGGKNTEAFF	TGTGCCAGCTCACCAGCTCAGGGAGGGAAGAACACTGAAGCTTTCTTT
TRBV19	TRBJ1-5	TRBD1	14	CASSSTGKGQPQHF	TGTGCCAGTAGCTCGACAGGGAAGGGGCAGCCCCAGCATTTT